Below are 30 T cell receptor beta chains sequenced from a single sample in a study of control samples from healthy donors and cancer patients. The protocol was immunoSEQ multiplex PCR, while the TCRdb copy is restricted to in-frame clones and leaves out a portion. The sample consists of around 90,000 clones, around nine tenths of them appearing once. The sequenced material came from blood. Every receptor here comes from a man aged 25-45 years in good health.

The J gene is TRBJ1-2, the V gene TRBV30; D is possibly TRBD1 (5 bases). Trimming took 4 bases from V and 7 from J, leaving 22 bases between them. CDR1 GTSNPN and CDR2 SVGIG come from the germline V gene (reference sequence). The CDR3 contains 15 residues. The CDR3 DNA sequence: TGTGCCTGGAATCAGTACCAGGGTTTTCTCGGTGGCTACACCTTC. Translation gives CAWNQYQGFLGGYTF.

This clone was observed a handful of times. The chain uses TRBV7-2 and TRBJ1-3, with D uncertain. Looked up from germline, CDR1 is SGHTA and CDR2 is FQGNSA. The CDR3 has 13 amino acids. Trimming took 2 bases from V and 8 from J, leaving 10 bases between them. The DNA of the CDR3 is TGTGCCAGCAGCTTAAGTTTTGGGGACACCATATATTTT. Translating it yields CASSLSFGDTIYF.

The chain joins TRBV9 to TRBJ2-3; TRBD1 matches at 8 bases. Germline trimming cut 0 bases from V and 3 bases from J; bases unmatched to any gene: 6. Germline V gene lookup returns CDR1 SGDLS and CDR2 YYNGEE. This CDR3 region has 16 residues. CDR3 loop: CASSVGTGISTDTQYF. For the CDR3, the DNA is TGTGCCAGCAGCGTAGGGACAGGGATTAGTACAGATACGCAGTATTTT.

The V call is TRBV25-1, the J call TRBJ2-1; TRBD2 matches at 8 bases. From germline, CDR1 is MGHDK and CDR2 SYGVNS. V trimming: 3 bases; J trimming: 8 bases; junction bases outside the gene matches: 6. The CDR3 has 14 amino acids. CDR3 in amino acids: CASSDPGGVDEQFF. The CDR3 DNA reads TGTGCCAGCAGTGATCCGGGGGGGGTCGATGAGCAGTTCTTC.

CDR3 amino acids: CASSLVGGSSYEQYF. Here the CDR3 DNA reads TGCGCCAGCAGCTTGGTAGGGGGGAGCTCCTACGAGCAGTACTTC. The chain combines TRBV5-1 with TRBJ2-7; perhaps D is TRBD1 or TRBD2 (6 bases each). Germline loops: CDR1 SGHRS, CDR2 YFSETQ. The CDR3 has 15 amino acids. V was trimmed by 0 bases and J by 0 bases, leaving 10 bases between them. Filled out from reference TRBV5-1 and TRBJ2-7, the complete variable domain reads KAGVTQTPRYLIKTRGQQVTLSCSPISGHRSVSWYQQTPGQGLQFLFEYFSETQRNKGNFPGRFSGRQFSNSRSEMNVSTLELGDSALYLCASSLVGGSSYEQYFGPGTRLTVT.

This chain joins TRBV20-1 and TRBJ2-3; D is possibly TRBD1 (6 bases). Germline V gene sequence: CDR1 DFQATT, CDR2 SNEGSKA (reference sequence). CDR3 length: 11 residues. With 5 bases removed from V and 9 bases from J, the gap between germline ends came to 12 bases. CDR3 amino acids: CSAPLTGTQYF. CDR3 nucleotides: TGCAGTGCTCCCCTTACAGGGACGCAGTATTTT.

This chain uses TRBV5-4 with TRBJ1-1; maybe TRBD1 (6 bases). Trimming took 5 bases from V and 3 from J, leaving 11 bases between them. CDR1 and CDR2 (germline): SGHNT, YYREEE (reference sequence). The CDR3 has 13 amino acids. This CDR3 is CASRGGRDTEAFF. Written as DNA, the CDR3 is TGTGCCAGCAGAGGGGGGCGCGACACTGAAGCTTTCTTT.

This chain links TRBV3-1 (or the pseudogene TRBV3-2) with TRBJ2-5, with TRBD2 matching over 8 bases. The CDR3 runs 13 residues. Germline V lookup: CDR1 LGHDT, CDR2 YNNKEL (reference sequence). With V trimmed by 5 bases and J by 6 bases, 5 bases remained unmatched. The CDR3 sequence is CASSSGRAQTQYF. In nucleotides, the CDR3 is TGTGCCAGCAGCTCCGGGAGGGCACAGACCCAGTACTTC.

The V call is TRBV7-2, the J call TRBJ2-1; a weak D match, TRBD2 (5 bases). Germline-derived CDR1 and CDR2 are SGHTA and FQGNSA. This CDR3 contains 14 residues. Trimming left V 0 bases short and J 5 bases short, with 8 bases between. CDR3 in amino acids: CASSLAERHNEQFF. Here the CDR3 DNA reads TGTGCCAGCAGCTTAGCGGAGCGGCACAATGAGCAGTTCTTC.

This clone has a single count. The chain couples TRBV12-3 or TRBV12-4 to TRBJ1-5; D gene unclear. The CDR3 is 13 residues long. Trimming shortened V by 1 base and J by 3 bases, and 4 bases separated the two germline ends. The CDR3 sequence: CASSLGANQPQHF. The CDR3 region has the DNA TGTGCCAGCAGTTTAGGTGCCAATCAGCCCCAGCATTTT.

The V gene is TRBV14, the J gene TRBJ2-7, with D possibly being TRBD1 or TRBD2 (5 bases each). The CDR3 consists of 14 residues. The germline CDR1 and CDR2 sequences are SGHDN and FVKESK. Trimming took 2 bases from V and 2 from J, leaving 10 bases between them. The CDR3 sequence: CASSQTGGTYEQYF. CDR3 DNA sequence: TGTGCCAGCAGCCAAACTGGGGGAACCTACGAGCAGTACTTC.

The chain carries TRBV5-4 and TRBJ2-3, with TRBD1 identical over 11 bases. Germline assignment: CDR1 SGHNT and CDR2 YYREEE (reference sequence). The length of the CDR3 is 14 residues. The trim removed 6 bases at V and 5 bases at J, leaving 5 bases unmatched. The CDR3 DNA sequence: TGTGCCAGCACCGGACAGGGGGCGGGAGATACGCAGTATTTT. Translated, it gives CASTGQGAGDTQYF.

The CDR3 DNA sequence: TGTGCCAGTAGTTTGGGTGGGGGAAGCGAGACCCAGTACTTC. It is translated as CASSLGGGSETQYF. J is TRBJ2-5 and V is TRBV19; TRBD1 or TRBD2 may be the D gene (5 bases each). This CDR3 comprises 14 residues. Between the trimmed V and J ends, which lost 5 bases and 5 bases, there was a span of 15 bases. Germline lookup yields CDR1 LNHDA and CDR2 SQIVND (reference sequence).

The chain combines TRBV21-1 with TRBJ1-6; the D segment call TRBD1 is taken from the table without a DNA check. TRBV21-1 counts as a pseudogene. The CDR3 consists of 16 residues. CDR3 protein: CASSINRDSYNSPLHF. The CDR3 DNA sequence: TGTGCCAGCAGCATTAACCGGGACAGTTATAATTCACCCCTCCACTTT.

This chain's CDR3 is CAISDASSYEQYV. Written as DNA, the CDR3 is TGTGCCATCAGTGACGCCAGCTCCTACGAGCAGTACGTC. The genes are TRBV10-3 and TRBJ2-7; D gene unclear. The CDR3 is made up of 13 amino acids. CDR1 and CDR2 (germline): ENHRY, SYGVKD. V lost 3 bases, J lost 0 bases, and 6 bases lay in between.

The genes are TRBV6-5 and TRBJ2-3, with D perhaps matching TRBD1 or TRBD2 (5 bases each). V gave up 0 bases and J gave up 5 bases, with 12 bases separating them. CDR3 length: 15 residues. CDR1 MNHEY and CDR2 SVGAGI come from the germline V gene. The CDR3 DNA follows: TGTGCCAGCAGTTACTCGGGGACCCAGGGAGATACGCAGTATTTT. This gives the protein CASSYSGTQGDTQYF.

The chain recombines TRBV5-6 with TRBJ1-3, with D maybe TRBD1 (6 bases). This CDR3 is 16 amino acids long. The germline V gene has CDR1 SGHDT and CDR2 YYEEEE. V lost 4 bases, J lost 4 bases, and 18 bases lay in between. This chain's CDR3 is CASSPGGTRNGNTIYF. The CDR3 DNA reads TGTGCCAGCAGCCCCGGGGGGACAAGAAACGGAAACACCATATATTTT.

V usage is TRBV27 and J usage is TRBJ2-7; 11 bases are shared with TRBD1. V trimming: 3 bases; J trimming: 5 bases; junction bases outside the gene matches: 3. The CDR3 is 14 amino acids. Germline CDR1 reads MNHEY; CDR2 reads SMNVEV (reference sequence). The chain's CDR3 is CASSLWTGGDEQYF. The CDR3, as DNA: TGTGCCAGCAGTTTGTGGACAGGGGGCGACGAGCAGTACTTC.

The chain employs TRBV7-3 and TRBJ2-7; 8 bases align to TRBD2. The germline V gene encodes CDR1 SGHTA and CDR2 FQGTGA. CDR3 length: 13 residues. Unmatched junction bases numbered 4, after V lost 5 bases and J lost 4 bases. The DNA for the CDR3 is TGTGCCAGCAGCCCAAGCGGGGGATACGAGCAGTACTTC. Protein: CASSPSGGYEQYF.

The chain couples TRBV7-9 to TRBJ1-1; no clear D gene. Trimming stripped 2 bases from V and 7 bases from J, with 8 bases between. CDR3 size: 12 residues. Germline CDR1 SEHNR, CDR2 FQNEAQ (reference sequence). CDR3 nucleotides: TGTGCCAGCAGCTTACGAGAGATTGAAGCTTTCTTT. Translation gives CASSLREIEAFF.

This sequence joins TRBV7-2 and TRBJ2-5; D possibly corresponds to TRBD2 (6 bases). There are 14 residues in the CDR3. Germline CDR1 reads SGHTA; CDR2 reads FQGNSA. V was pared by 3 bases and J by 5 bases, with 13 bases between. CDR3 bases: TGTGCCAGCAGCTTGGGCGGGGCGGGGGAGACCCAGTACTTC. Its translation: CASSLGGAGETQYF.

The chain couples TRBV28 to TRBJ1-5; TRBD1 matches 7 bases. The germline V gene has CDR1 MDHEN and CDR2 SYDVKM. This CDR3 region has 15 residues. The trim removed 4 bases at V and 3 bases at J, leaving 6 bases unmatched. The CDR3 DNA follows: TGTGCCAGCAGTTCACCAGACAGGGACAATCAGCCCCAGCATTTT. This sequence encodes CASSSPDRDNQPQHF. The full variable domain, with the rest looked up from reference TRBV28 and TRBJ1-5, is DVKVTQSSRYLVKRTGEKVFLECVQDMDHENMFWYRQDPGLGLRLIYFSYDVKMKEKGDIPEGYSVSREKKERFSLILESASTNQTSMYLCASSSPDRDNQPQHFGDGTRLSIL.

The chain carries TRBV5-1 and TRBJ1-1, with a tentative D call TRBD1 (6 bases). CDR1 is SGHRS and CDR2 is YFSETQ in the germline V gene. The V and J ends lost 7 bases and 2 bases respectively, with 15 bases between them. The CDR3 is 14 residues long. CDR3 in DNA: TGCGCCAGCGGACTATACAGGGCTAACACTGAAGCTTTCTTT. Translating it yields CASGLYRANTEAFF.

This sequence joins TRBV3-1 (or the pseudogene TRBV3-2) and TRBJ1-2; TRBD1 aligns across 10 bases. The CDR3 is made up of 15 amino acids. J gave up 8 bases and V 1 base, and 7 bases lay outside the gene matches. CDR1 and CDR2 (germline): LGHDT, YNNKEL (reference sequence). In DNA form, the CDR3 reads TGTGCCAGCAGCCAAGGCCCTGACAGGGGGCGAGGCTACACCTTC. This encodes CASSQGPDRGRGYTF.

The chain uses TRBV10-3 and TRBJ2-4; TRBD2 matches 16 bases. This CDR3 has 20 residues. The J segment lost 0 bases and the V segment lost 3 bases, leaving 8 bases of the junction unmatched. CDR1 ENHRY and CDR2 SYGVKD come from the germline V gene. Here the CDR3 reads CAISESGTSGGALAKNIQYF. The DNA of the CDR3 is TGTGCCATCAGTGAATCAGGGACTAGCGGGGGGGCCCTAGCCAAAAACATTCAGTACTTC.

This clone was seen a single time. The chain couples TRBV19 to TRBJ2-1; 7 positions match TRBD2. Losses at the gene ends were 3 bases for V and 9 bases for J; bases not matched to a gene: 5. CDR3 length: 13 amino acids. CDR1 is LNHDA and CDR2 is SQIVND in the germline V gene (reference sequence). The CDR3 loop is CASSIGRGSEQFF. CDR3 bases: TGTGCCAGTAGTATTGGGAGGGGTTCTGAGCAGTTCTTC.

The gene calls are TRBV6-5 and TRBJ1-2, with TRBD1 identical over 10 bases. The CDR3 sequence is 15 residues long. The germline V gene encodes CDR1 MNHEY and CDR2 SVGAGI. V lost 4 bases and J lost 2; bases outside the gene matches: 4. The CDR3 loop reads CASSFGQGGNYGYTF. CDR3 nucleotide sequence: TGTGCCAGCAGTTTCGGACAGGGGGGCAACTATGGCTACACCTTC.

V usage is TRBV6-1 and J usage is TRBJ1-1; 8 bases are a match to TRBD1. V shed 4 bases and J 1 base; nucleotides not matched to a gene: 8. Germline CDR1 and CDR2: MNHNS and SASEGT. The CDR3 runs to 16 residues. CDR3 amino acids: CASSGRRGQENTEAFF. CDR3 DNA: TGTGCCAGCAGTGGTAGAAGGGGACAGGAGAACACTGAAGCTTTCTTT.

The chain uses TRBV21-1 and TRBJ1-1. TRBV21-1 is a pseudogene. The CDR3 is made up of 15 amino acids. In DNA, the CDR3 is TGTGCCAGCAGCAGAGGGGGGGTCGAGAACACTGAAGCTTTCTTT. It is translated as CASSRGGVENTEAFF.

This rearrangement joins TRBV7-2 to TRBJ1-2; D might be TRBD1 (6 bases). The CDR3 loop spans 14 amino acids. Trimming removed 1 base at V and 8 bases at J, with 14 bases between. Looked up from germline, CDR1 is SGHTA and CDR2 is FQGNSA. The CDR3 here is CASSLDNSGAGYTF. DNA for the CDR3: TGTGCCAGCAGCTTAGATAATTCAGGGGCGGGCTACACCTTC.